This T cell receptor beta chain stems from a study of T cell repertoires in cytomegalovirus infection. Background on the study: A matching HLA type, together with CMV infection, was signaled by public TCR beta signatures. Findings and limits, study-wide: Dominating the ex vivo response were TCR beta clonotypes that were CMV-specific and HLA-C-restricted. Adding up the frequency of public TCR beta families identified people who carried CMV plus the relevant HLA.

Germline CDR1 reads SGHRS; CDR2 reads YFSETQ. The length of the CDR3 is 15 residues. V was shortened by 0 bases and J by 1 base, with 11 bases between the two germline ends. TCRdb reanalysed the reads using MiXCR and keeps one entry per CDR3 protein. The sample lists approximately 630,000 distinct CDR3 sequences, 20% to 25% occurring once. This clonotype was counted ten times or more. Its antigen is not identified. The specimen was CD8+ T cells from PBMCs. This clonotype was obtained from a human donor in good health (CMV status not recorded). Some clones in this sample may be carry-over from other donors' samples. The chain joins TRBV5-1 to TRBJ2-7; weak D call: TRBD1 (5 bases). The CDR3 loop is CASSLETASSYEQYF. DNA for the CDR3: TGCGCCAGCAGCTTGGAGACAGCCAGTTCCTACGAGCAGTACTTC.